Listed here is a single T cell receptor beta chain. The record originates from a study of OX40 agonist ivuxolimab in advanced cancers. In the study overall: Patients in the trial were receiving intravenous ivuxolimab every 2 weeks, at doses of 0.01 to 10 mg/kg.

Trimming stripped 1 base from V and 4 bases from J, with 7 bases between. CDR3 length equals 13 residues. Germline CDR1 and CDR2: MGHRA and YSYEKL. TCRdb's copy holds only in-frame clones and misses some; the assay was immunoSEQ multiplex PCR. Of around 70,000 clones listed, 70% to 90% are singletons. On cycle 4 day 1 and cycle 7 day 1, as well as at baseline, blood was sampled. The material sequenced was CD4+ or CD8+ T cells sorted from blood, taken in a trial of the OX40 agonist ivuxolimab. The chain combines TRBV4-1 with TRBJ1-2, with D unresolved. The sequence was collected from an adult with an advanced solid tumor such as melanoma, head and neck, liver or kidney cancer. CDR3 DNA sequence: TGCGCCAGCAGCCAAGCTGGTTTCTATGGCTACACCTTC. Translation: CASSQAGFYGYTF.